The sequence of this T cell receptor beta chain was determined in a study of blood T cell repertoires in COVID-19. Study background: From T cells, B-cell-depleted T cells, or PBMCs came the material, which was cDNA or gDNA.

Germline CDR1 MDHEN, CDR2 SYDVKM. The CDR3 totals 17 residues. J was trimmed by 5 bases and V by 3 bases; bases with no gene match: 16. As originally analysed: Amplifying reference gene primers gave estimates of nucleated cell counts. Some clones are missing from TCRdb's copy, which holds only in-frame ones; the method was immunoSEQ multiplex PCR. That table furnishes V, J and clone size, whereas the DNA furnished D and trimming. The top ten clones hold 2.5% to 3.5% of a sample with 190,000 or so clones, around 88% of them seen once. The clonotype comes from a middle-aged man with active or convalescent COVID-19. The sample was peripheral blood. This chain joins TRBV28 and TRBJ2-7; 7 nucleotides align to TRBD2. CDR3 sequence reads: CASSLGGGRPRWNEQYF. For the CDR3, the DNA is TGTGCCAGCAGTTTGGGGGGGGGACGGCCTAGGTGGAACGAGCAGTACTTC.